This T cell receptor (beta chain) was recorded in a study of shared clonotypes between healthy human individuals. The germline gives CDR1 KGHSH, CDR2 LQKENI. The CDR3 runs to 14 residues. V gave up 5 bases and J gave up 11 bases; unmatched junction bases: 10. Sequencing used immunoSEQ multiplex PCR; TCRdb keeps in-frame clones, though not all of them. Seen here are 2 million to 2.5 million clones, approximately 93% observed once, and the top ten hold roughly 0.36%. The sequenced material came from naive CD4+ T cells from PBMCs. The sample's subset: CD45RA+ positively selected. The receptor's source is a man between 18 and 35 years old in good health. Some clones in this sample may be carry-over from other donors' samples. V usage is TRBV18 and J usage is TRBJ1-3, with 9 bases fitting TRBD1. CDR3 residues: CASSEGQGRTAIYF. CDR3 DNA sequence: TGTGCCAGCTCAGAAGGACAGGGGAGGACCGCCATATATTTT.